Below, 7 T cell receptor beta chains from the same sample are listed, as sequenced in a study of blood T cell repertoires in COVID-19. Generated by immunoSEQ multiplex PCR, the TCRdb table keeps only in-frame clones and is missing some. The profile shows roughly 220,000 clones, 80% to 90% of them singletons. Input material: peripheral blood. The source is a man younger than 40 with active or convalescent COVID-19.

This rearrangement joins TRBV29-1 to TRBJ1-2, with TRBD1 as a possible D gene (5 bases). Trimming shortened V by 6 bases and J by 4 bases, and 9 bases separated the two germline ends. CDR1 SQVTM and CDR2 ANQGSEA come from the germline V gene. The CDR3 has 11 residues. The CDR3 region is CSVATAYGYTF. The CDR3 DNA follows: TGCAGCGTAGCGACAGCCTATGGCTACACCTTC. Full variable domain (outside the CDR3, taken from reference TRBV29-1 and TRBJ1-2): SAVISQKPSRDICQRGTSLTIQCQVDSQVTMMFWYRQQPGQSLTLIATANQGSEATYESGFVIDKFPISRPNLTFSTLTVSNMSPEDSSIYLCSVATAYGYTFGSGTRLTVV.

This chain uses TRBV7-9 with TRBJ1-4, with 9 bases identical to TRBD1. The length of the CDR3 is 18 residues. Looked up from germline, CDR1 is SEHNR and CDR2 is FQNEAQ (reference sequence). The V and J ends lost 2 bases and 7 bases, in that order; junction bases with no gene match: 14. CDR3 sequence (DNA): TGTGCCAGCAGCTTATCGGGACAGGGAACTTCCAGGAGTGAAAAACTGTTTTTT. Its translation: CASSLSGQGTSRSEKLFF. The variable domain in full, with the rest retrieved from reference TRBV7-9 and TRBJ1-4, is DTGVSQNPRHKITKRGQNVTFRCDPISEHNRLYWYRQTLGQGPEFLTYFQNEAQLEKSRLLSDRFSAERPKGSFSTLEIQRTEQGDSAMYLCASSLSGQGTSRSEKLFFGSGTQLSVL.

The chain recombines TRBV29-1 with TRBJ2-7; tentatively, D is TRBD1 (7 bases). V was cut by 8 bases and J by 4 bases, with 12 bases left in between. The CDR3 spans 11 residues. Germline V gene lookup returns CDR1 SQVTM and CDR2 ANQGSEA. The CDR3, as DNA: TGCAGCCCAGGGGGGCAGTACGAGCAGTACTTC. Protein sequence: CSPGGQYEQYF.

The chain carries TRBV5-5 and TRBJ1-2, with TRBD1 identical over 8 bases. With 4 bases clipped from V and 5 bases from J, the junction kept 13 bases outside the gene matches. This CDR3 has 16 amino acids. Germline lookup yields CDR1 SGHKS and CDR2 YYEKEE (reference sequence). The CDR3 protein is CASSPLEGQGTYGYTF. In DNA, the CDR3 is TGTGCCAGCAGCCCTCTCGAAGGACAGGGCACTTATGGCTACACCTTC.

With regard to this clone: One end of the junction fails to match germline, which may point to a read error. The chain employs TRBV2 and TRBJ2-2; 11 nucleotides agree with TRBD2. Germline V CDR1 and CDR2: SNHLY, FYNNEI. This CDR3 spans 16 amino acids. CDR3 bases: TGTGCCAGCAGCGAAGCGACTAGCGGGAAGGCCGGGGAGCTGTTTTTT. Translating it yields CASSEATSGKAGELFF.

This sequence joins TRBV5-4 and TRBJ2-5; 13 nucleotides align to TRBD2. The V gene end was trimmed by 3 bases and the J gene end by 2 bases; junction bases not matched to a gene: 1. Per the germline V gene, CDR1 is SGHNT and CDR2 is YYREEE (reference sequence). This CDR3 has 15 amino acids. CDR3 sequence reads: CASSSLAGGQETQYF. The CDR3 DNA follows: TGTGCCAGCAGCTCACTAGCGGGAGGGCAAGAGACCCAGTACTTC.

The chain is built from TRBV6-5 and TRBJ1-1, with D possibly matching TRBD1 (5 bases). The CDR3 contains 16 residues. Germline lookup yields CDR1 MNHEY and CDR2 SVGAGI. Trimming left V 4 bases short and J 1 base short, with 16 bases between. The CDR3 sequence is CASSSIRGGGNTEAFF. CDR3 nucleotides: TGTGCCAGCAGTTCCATAAGGGGTGGTGGGAACACTGAAGCTTTCTTT.